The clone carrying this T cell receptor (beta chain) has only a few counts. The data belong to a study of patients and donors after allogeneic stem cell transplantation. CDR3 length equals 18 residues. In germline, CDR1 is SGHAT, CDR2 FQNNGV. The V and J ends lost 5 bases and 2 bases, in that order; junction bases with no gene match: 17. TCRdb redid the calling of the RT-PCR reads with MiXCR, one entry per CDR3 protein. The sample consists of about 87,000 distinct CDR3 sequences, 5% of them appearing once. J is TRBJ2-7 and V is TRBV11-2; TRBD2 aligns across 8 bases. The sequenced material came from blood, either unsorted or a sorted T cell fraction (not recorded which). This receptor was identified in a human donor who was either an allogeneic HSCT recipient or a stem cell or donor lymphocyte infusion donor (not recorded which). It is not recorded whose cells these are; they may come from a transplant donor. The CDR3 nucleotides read TGTGCCAGCAGCCCCATCGGCCGCTTAGCGGGGACCACCTACGAGCAGTACTTC. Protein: CASSPIGRLAGTTYEQYF.